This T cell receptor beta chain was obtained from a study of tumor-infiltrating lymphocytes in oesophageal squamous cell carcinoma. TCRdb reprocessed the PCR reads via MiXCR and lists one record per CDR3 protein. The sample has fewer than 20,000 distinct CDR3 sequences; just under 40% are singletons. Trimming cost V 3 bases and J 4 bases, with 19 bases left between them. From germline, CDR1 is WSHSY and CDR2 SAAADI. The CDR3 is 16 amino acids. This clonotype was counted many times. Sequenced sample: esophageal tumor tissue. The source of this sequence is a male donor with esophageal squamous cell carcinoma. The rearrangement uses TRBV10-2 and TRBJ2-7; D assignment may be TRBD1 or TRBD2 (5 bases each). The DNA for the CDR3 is TGCGCCAGCAGTGATTTGAGGGACGAGGTAGCGTACGAGCAGTACTTC. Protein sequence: CASSDLRDEVAYEQYF.